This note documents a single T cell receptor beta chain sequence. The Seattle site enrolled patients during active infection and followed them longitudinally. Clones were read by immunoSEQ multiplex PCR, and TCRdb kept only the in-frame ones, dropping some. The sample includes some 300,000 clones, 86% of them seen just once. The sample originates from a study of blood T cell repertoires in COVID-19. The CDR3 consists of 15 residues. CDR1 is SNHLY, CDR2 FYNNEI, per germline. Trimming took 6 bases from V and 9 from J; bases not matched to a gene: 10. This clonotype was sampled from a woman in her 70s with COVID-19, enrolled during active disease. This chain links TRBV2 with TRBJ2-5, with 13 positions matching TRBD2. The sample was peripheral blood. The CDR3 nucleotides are TGTGCCAGCAGGGGGACTAGCGGGGACCTGTTGTCCCAGTACTTC. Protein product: CASRGTSGDLLSQYF.